This TCR beta chain was identified during a study of blood T cells in healthy people across ages (dated by TCRdb to between 2015 and 2017). Turning to the overall study: In model experiments, template switching captured roughly one uniquely barcoded TCR beta cDNA molecule for every two T cells. The study measured age-related changes in TCR beta repertoire diversity using deep sequencing normalized with unique cDNA molecular identifiers. Four age groups were formed from the donors: young (average roughly 15 years), middle-aged (approximately 42), aged (about 62) and long-lived (less than 85). Two additional independent replicas of 1 million unique cDNA reads from the same blood draw were analyzed for two donors (one aged 18 to 30 and one aged 80 or older). What the work shows at the level of the full study, not this receptor alone: Because the CMV infection status of the donors was unknown, age-related changes in expanded clonotypes may potentially have been confounded. Compared with the aged group, more naive CD4+ T cells, fewer expanded clones and increased TCR diversity were shown by the long-lived group, suggesting age selection. A strong correlation was found between observed TCR beta diversity and the percentage of naive T cells measured by flow cytometry. Total diversity estimates from one million sequenced T cells were considered lower bounds and underestimates. Observed TCR beta diversity per million T cells fell roughly linearly with age, and a significant reduction was already apparent by age approximately 41. Since profiling was done on bulk unsorted PBMCs, naive and antigen-experienced compartments could not be conclusively compared.

Relative to germline, V is 5 bases shorter and J is 6 bases shorter, with 16 bases between their ends. The CDR3 numbers 14 residues from cysteine through phenylalanine. CDR3 DNA is the only sequence kept; it has 42 bases, read in frame from the first base. The germline V gene (reference sequence) gives CDR1 as LGHDT and CDR2 as YNNKEL. Donors were about 36 systemically healthy Caucasian individuals from Russia aged roughly 6 to 100 years. Roughly 10 milliliters of peripheral blood were collected from each donor into EDTA-treated Vacutainer tubes. Ficoll-Paque density-gradient centrifugation was used to isolate PBMCs, with at least 6.5 million per sample. Total RNA was extracted from PBMCs with Trizol reagent, with at least 6 micrograms obtained per sample. Naive CD45RAhigh/CD27high T cell percentages were measured by flow cytometry on a PBMC aliquot from every donor. The method was 5' RACE. Sequencing instrument: Illumina HiSeq 2500. The second PCR ran for roughly 7 to 12 cycles and used a J-beta primer mix along with a sample-barcoded 5' primer. A template-switch 5' adaptor carrying 12 random nucleotides introduced a unique molecular identifier onto each TCR beta cDNA molecule. Each sample yielded at least 2.5 million CDR3-containing paired-end reads. All of the RNA was converted into first-strand cDNA using the Mint cDNA synthesis kit, with a TRBC-specific oligonucleotide serving as the primer. After uracil-DNA glycosylase treatment, a first 18-cycle PCR used universal primers M1SS and BC2_uni_R on all cDNA. On the authors' methods: For normalization, 1 million high-quality reads were randomly selected from each sample, with every read carrying a distinct molecular identifier. Instead of being binned into consensus sequences, reads that shared molecular identifiers were thrown out. CDR3 identification, clonotype clustering and error correction used MiTCR with a Q25 quality threshold and the strictest error-elimination algorithm. A nonparametric unseen species model with Euler transformation was used to estimate a lower bound on total TCR beta diversity. TCRdb ran its own pipeline on the public reads, namely fastp trimming at Q25 and MiXCR clone calling, and kept in-frame beta chains. Identical CDR3 proteins give one entry, which carries the most common genes and DNA. The V and J calls, along with clone size, are taken from TCRdb and not from the paper's own processing. The sample table shows around 990,000 distinct CDR3 sequences, and under 30% are seen once. Approximately 0.79% of the sample is in the top ten clones.

This clonotype was detected only a few times. The target of this receptor is not known. Base qualities are missing; no much larger clone stands one base away. The sample was also linked to a second study, of T cells of mothers and their children. As the second publication notes: Nine systemically healthy Caucasian individuals, comprising three mothers and their six children, were included as donors. cDNA synthesis used all of the extracted RNA, with approximately 1.4 ug of RNA in each 15 ul reaction. In the second PCR, the M1S primer added sample barcodes and 2-4 random nucleotides. Over 10 million TCR beta CDR3 reads came from each mother, compared with around 3 million reads from each child. TCR recombination output is similarly shaped by thymic selection in related and unrelated pairs, with a minor effect exerted by inherited differences. Normalized repertoire overlap in related mother-child pairs was always slightly higher than in unrelated mother-child pairs, but the difference was never significant. No persistent microchimeric T cell clones were found, with a detection sensitivity of roughly 92 clones per million clonotypes. In the study, deep NGS was used to compare the TCR beta repertoires of mothers and children, and features distinguishing related mother-child pairs from unrelated individuals were sought. Mothers averaged approximately 40 +/- 4 years of age and children averaged around 11 +/- 4 years. After adapter ligation was performed with NEBNext reagents, the libraries were sequenced on an Illumina HiSeq 2000 with 100+100 nt paired-end reads. Mother and child libraries were prepared a month apart and sequenced in separate runs to prevent cross-contamination. For each donor, between about 500,000 and 2,200,000 distinct TCR beta clonotypes were identified. Naive TCR beta clonotypes were estimated from low-frequency clonotypes matched to each donor's FACS-determined naive share, without sorting.

The rearrangement joined TRBV3-1 to TRBJ1-2; tentative D gene TRBD1, with 6 bases matching. This TCR was recovered from a girl aged 2-10 years in good health. Sequencing used blood. The DNA sequence is given as TGTGCCAGCAGCAAAGGGGGGTTAGCGGATGGCTACACCTTC. Its translation is CASSKGGLADGYTF.